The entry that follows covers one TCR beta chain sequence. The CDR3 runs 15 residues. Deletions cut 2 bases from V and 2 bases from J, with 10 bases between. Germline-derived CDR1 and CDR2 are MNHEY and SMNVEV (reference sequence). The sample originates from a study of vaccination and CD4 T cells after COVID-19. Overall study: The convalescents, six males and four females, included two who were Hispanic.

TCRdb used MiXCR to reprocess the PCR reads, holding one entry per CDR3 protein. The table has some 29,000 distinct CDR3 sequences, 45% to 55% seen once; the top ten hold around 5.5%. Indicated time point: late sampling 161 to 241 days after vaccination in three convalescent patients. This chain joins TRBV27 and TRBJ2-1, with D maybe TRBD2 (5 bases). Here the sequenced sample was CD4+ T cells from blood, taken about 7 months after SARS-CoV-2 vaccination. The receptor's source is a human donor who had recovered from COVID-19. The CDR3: CASSLDGGTYNEQFF. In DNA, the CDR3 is TGTGCCAGCAGTTTAGATGGAGGAACCTACAATGAGCAGTTCTTC.